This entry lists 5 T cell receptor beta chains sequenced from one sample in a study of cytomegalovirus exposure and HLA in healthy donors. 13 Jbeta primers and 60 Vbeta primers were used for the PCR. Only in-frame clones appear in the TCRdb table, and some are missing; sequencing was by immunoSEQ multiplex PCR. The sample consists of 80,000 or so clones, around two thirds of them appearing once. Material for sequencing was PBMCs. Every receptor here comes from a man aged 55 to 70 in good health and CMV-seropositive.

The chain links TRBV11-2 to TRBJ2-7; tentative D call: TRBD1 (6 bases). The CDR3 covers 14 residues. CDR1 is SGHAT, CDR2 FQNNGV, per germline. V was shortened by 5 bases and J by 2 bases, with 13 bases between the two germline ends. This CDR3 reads CASSGRDKPYEQYF. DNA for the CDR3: TGTGCCAGCAGCGGAAGGGACAAACCCTACGAGCAGTACTTC.

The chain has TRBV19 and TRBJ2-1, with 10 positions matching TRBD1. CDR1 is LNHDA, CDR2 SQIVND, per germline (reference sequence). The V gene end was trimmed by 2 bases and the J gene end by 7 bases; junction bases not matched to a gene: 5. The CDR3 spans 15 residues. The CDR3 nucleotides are TGTGCCAGTAGTATACCGGGACAGGGGCGGAATGAGCAGTTCTTC. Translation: CASSIPGQGRNEQFF.

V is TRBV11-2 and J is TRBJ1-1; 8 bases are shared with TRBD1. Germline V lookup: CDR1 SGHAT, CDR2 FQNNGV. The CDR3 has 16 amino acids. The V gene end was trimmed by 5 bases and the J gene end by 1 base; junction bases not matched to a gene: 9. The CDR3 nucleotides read TGTGCCAGCAGCACAAACTCCGGGACAGGGAACACTGAAGCTTTCTTT. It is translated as CASSTNSGTGNTEAFF.

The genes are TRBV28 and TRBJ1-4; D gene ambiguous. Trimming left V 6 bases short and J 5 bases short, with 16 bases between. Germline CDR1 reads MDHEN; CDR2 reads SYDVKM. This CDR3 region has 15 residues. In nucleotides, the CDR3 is TGTGCCAGCAGAGACATCGGCTTGCAAAATGAAAAACTGTTTTTT. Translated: CASRDIGLQNEKLFF.

Written as DNA, the CDR3 is TGTGCCAGCAGATCCCAGGGGTGGGATTCACCCCTCCACTTT. It encodes CASRSQGWDSPLHF. V usage is TRBV6-6 and J usage is TRBJ1-6, with TRBD1 as a possible D gene (6 bases). Germline V gene data show CDR1 as MNHNY and CDR2 as SVGAGI (reference sequence). The V end was cut by 6 bases, the J end by 8 bases, with 14 bases between. The CDR3 is 14 amino acids.